This T cell receptor beta chain came from a study of T cell responses to AZD1222 COVID-19 vaccine. Sequencing was performed with immunoSEQ multiplex PCR; in TCRdb, only in-frame clones are kept and a portion is missing. Found here are about 160,000 clones, roughly nine tenths of them singletons; the top ten hold under 2.5%. The V and J ends lost 6 bases and 7 bases, in that order; junction bases with no gene match: 9. Germline CDR1 KGHSH, CDR2 LQKENI. The CDR3 has 14 amino acids. Sequencing used peripheral blood, obtained on day 0 of AZD1222 vaccination. This chain joins TRBV18 and TRBJ2-7; 10 nucleotides line up with TRBD1. The clonotype originates from an adult in good health. The CDR3 protein is CASSHEGGQGEQYF. CDR3 coding DNA: TGTGCCAGCTCCCACGAGGGGGGACAGGGGGAGCAGTACTTC. Full variable domain (outside the CDR3, taken from reference TRBV18 and TRBJ2-7): NAGVMQNPRHLVRRRGQEARLRCSPMKGHSHVYWYRQLPEEGLKFMVYLQKENIIDESGMPKERFSAEFPKEGPSILRIQQVVRGDSAAYFCASSHEGGQGEQYFGPGTRLTVT.